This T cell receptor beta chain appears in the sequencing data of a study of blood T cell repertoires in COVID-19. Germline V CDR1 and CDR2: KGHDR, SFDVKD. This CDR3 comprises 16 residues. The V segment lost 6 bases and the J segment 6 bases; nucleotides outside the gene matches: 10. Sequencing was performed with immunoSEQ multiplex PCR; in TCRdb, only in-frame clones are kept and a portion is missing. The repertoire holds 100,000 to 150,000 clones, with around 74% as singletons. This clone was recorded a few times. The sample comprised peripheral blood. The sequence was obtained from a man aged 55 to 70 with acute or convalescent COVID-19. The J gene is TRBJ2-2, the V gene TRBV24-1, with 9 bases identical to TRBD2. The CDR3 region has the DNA TGTGCCACCAGTTTTGGAAGCGGGGGGCCCCCCGGGGAGCTGTTTTTT. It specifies CATSFGSGGPPGELFF.